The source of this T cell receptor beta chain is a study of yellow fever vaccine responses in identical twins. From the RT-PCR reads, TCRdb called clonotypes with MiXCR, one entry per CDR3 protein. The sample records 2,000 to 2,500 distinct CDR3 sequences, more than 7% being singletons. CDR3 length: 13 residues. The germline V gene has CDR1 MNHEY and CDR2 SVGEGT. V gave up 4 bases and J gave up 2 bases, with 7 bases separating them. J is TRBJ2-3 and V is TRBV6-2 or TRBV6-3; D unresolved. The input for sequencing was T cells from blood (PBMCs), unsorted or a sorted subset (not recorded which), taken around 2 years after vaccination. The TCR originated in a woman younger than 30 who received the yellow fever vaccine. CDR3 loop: CASSSRNTDTQYF. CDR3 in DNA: TGTGCCAGCAGTTCGCGCAACACAGATACGCAGTATTTT.